A selection of T cell receptor beta chains follows, all from one sample in a study of T cells in Graves' hyperthyroidism and ophthalmopathy. TCRdb analysed the multiplex PCR reads with MiXCR anew, one entry per CDR3 protein. Of fewer than 650,000 distinct CDR3 sequences listed, 14% are singletons. The sample consisted of blood. The source is a young woman with Graves' hyperthyroidism that later progressed to Graves' ophthalmopathy. CDR3s include the opening cysteine and the closing phenylalanine or tryptophan. D genes are given only for firm matches. Rows give clone size only sometimes, using once, few, many, or a class for an expanded clone.

DNA: TGTGCCAGCAGCCCAAGGACTAGCGGGAGGGACTACGAGCAGTACTTC; CDR3: CASSPRTSGRDYEQYF; V: TRBV13; J: TRBJ2-7; D: TRBD2; size: .
DNA: TGTGCCAGCAGCAGCTGGGGACGGGAAAACACTGAAGCTTTCTTT; CDR3: CASSSWGRENTEAFF; V: TRBV7-2; J: TRBJ1-1; D: .; size: many
DNA: TGTGCCAGCAATACTCCCCGCGACAGAACCAAAGAGACCCAGTACTTC; CDR3: CASNTPRDRTKETQYF; V: TRBV6-1; J: TRBJ2-5; D: .; size: many
DNA: TGTGCCACCACAGGGGCGGGAGACGGCGAGCAGTACTTC; CDR3: CATTGAGDGEQYF; V: TRBV6-1; J: TRBJ2-7; D: .; size: many
DNA: TGCAGTGCTAGAGTATCCGCGGGAGGGGCCACCGGGGAGCTGTTTTTT; CDR3: CSARVSAGGATGELFF; V: TRBV20-1; J: TRBJ2-2; D: TRBD2; size: many
DNA: TGCAGTGCTAGCCCCCATGACGTCTACAATCAGCCCCAGCATTTT; CDR3: CSASPHDVYNQPQHF; V: TRBV20-1; J: TRBJ1-5; D: .; size: few
DNA: TGCAGTGCTAGAGGAGACAATGAGCAGTTCTTC; CDR3: CSARGDNEQFF; V: TRBV20-1; J: TRBJ2-1; D: .; size: many
DNA: TGCAGCGTTGAAGGGCTAGCGGGGTACAATGAGCAGTTCTTC; CDR3: CSVEGLAGYNEQFF; V: TRBV29-1; J: TRBJ2-1; D: TRBD2; size: many
DNA: TGTGCCACCAGTGATAATAGGGGGCGTGGGGGCACTGAAGCTTTCTTT; CDR3: CATSDNRGRGGTEAFF; V: TRBV24-1; J: TRBJ1-1; D: TRBD1; size: many
DNA: TGTGCCAGCAGCTTCTCCGTGACAAGTACAGATACGCAGTATTTT; CDR3: CASSFSVTSTDTQYF; V: TRBV7-2; J: TRBJ2-3; D: .; size: few
DNA: TGCGCCAGCAGTTTGCAGAGGGGGCAATATGACGAGCAGTACTTC; CDR3: CASSLQRGQYDEQYF; V: TRBV5-1; J: TRBJ2-7; D: TRBD1; size: few
DNA: TGTGCCAGCAGCCTAGCGGGATATCTGTACTTC; CDR3: CASSLAGYLYF; V: TRBV7-9; J: TRBJ2-5; D: TRBD2; size: few
DNA: TGTGCCAGCAGCCAAGATGGGTACTCCTCAATTGAAAAACTGTTTTTT; CDR3: CASSQDGYSSIEKLFF; V: TRBV14; J: TRBJ1-4; D: .; size: many
DNA: TGTGCCAGCAGCTTAGATCGGACTAGCACAGATACGCAGTATTTT; CDR3: CASSLDRTSTDTQYF; V: TRBV11-2; J: TRBJ2-3; D: .; size: many
DNA: TGTGCCAGCAGCCAAGATGGATGGGGGAGCGGGGCGTACAATGAGCAGTTCTTC; CDR3: CASSQDGWGSGAYNEQFF; V: TRBV4-2; J: TRBJ2-1; D: TRBD2; size: few
DNA: TGTGCCAGCAGCTATCAAACAGATACGCAGTATTTT; CDR3: CASSYQTDTQYF; V: TRBV5-4; J: TRBJ2-3; D: .; size: few
DNA: TGTGCCAGCAGCTTGGGGAAGGCGGATGAAGCTTTCTTT; CDR3: CASSLGKADEAFF; V: TRBV5-8; J: TRBJ1-1; D: .; size: .
DNA: TGTGCCAGCGGCTTGGACGGGAGCTCCTACAATGAGCAGTTCTTC; CDR3: CASGLDGSSYNEQFF; V: TRBV9; J: TRBJ2-1; D: .; size: many
DNA: TGTGCCAGCAGTTACCCCCGATTTGAAAACGAGCGGAACACCATATATTTT; CDR3: CASSYPRFENERNTIYF; V: TRBV6-2/TRBV6-3; J: TRBJ1-3; D: .; size: few
DNA: TGTGCCAGCTGCTATGGACTAGAGAGCGAGCAGTACTTC; CDR3: CASCYGLESEQYF; V: TRBV11-1; J: TRBJ2-7; D: TRBD2; size: many
DNA: TGCGCCAGCAGCTCCGGGACTGGCGGGAGTTTCACCGAGGAGACCCAGTACTTC; CDR3: CASSSGTGGSFTEETQYF; V: TRBV5-1; J: TRBJ2-5; D: TRBD2; size: .
DNA: TGTGCCAGCAGTCGACAGGCTAGCAATCAGCCCCAGCATTTT; CDR3: CASSRQASNQPQHF; V: TRBV6-2/TRBV6-3; J: TRBJ1-5; D: .; size: many
DNA: TGTGCCTGGAAAAGAACCAAGAACACTGAAGCTTTCTTT; CDR3: CAWKRTKNTEAFF; V: TRBV30; J: TRBJ1-1; D: .; size: many
DNA: TGCAGTGCTTTTCCATTTACGGCCTCGGAGACCCAGTACTTC; CDR3: CSAFPFTASETQYF; V: TRBV20-1; J: TRBJ2-5; D: .; size: many
DNA: TGTGCTAGTGGTGACCGGGACAGGGGAACCTACGAGCAGTACTTC; CDR3: CASGDRDRGTYEQYF; V: TRBV12-5; J: TRBJ2-7; D: TRBD1; size: many
DNA: TGTGCCAGCAGCGGACGACTAGCGGGAGGCAGGGAGACCCAGTACTTC; CDR3: CASSGRLAGGRETQYF; V: TRBV9; J: TRBJ2-5; D: TRBD2; size: many
DNA: TGTGCCAGCAGCTTAGAGACCCACAGGGCCTATGGCTACACCTTC; CDR3: CASSLETHRAYGYTF; V: TRBV7-2; J: TRBJ1-2; D: .; size: many
DNA: TGTGCCAGCAGCCCCCGGGTTGGGAAGGGAACAGATACGCAGTATTTT; CDR3: CASSPRVGKGTDTQYF; V: TRBV7-9; J: TRBJ2-3; D: .; size: many
DNA: TGTGCCAGCAGCACCGGGACTGTACCAAATGAGCAGTTCTTC; CDR3: CASSTGTVPNEQFF; V: TRBV25-1; J: TRBJ2-1; D: .; size: few